This T cell receptor (beta chain) was found in a study of blood T cell repertoires in COVID-19. Study information: The study drew acute and convalescent COVID-19 samples from the United States, Italy and Spain. T cells, B-cell-depleted T cells, or PBMCs supplied cDNA or gDNA.

The CDR3 has 18 amino acids. Trimming at V came to 3 bases and at J to 3 bases, leaving 12 bases not matched to a gene. The germline gives CDR1 SGHDT, CDR2 YYEEEE. The table lists this clone with a count of one. Under the authors' procedure: Amplifying reference gene primers gave estimates of nucleated cell counts. Method: immunoSEQ multiplex PCR; TCRdb's copy keeps in-frame clones and lacks some. V and J calls and clone size are given by that table; D and trimming were obtained from the DNA. Among around 280,000 clones listed, about nine tenths were seen once. The origin of this receptor is a woman aged 50 to 65 who had recovered from COVID-19. Input material: peripheral blood. V usage is TRBV5-6 and J usage is TRBJ2-3; 11 positions agree with TRBD2. The CDR3 DNA reads TGTGCCAGCAGCTCCCGCTGGGGAGCTAGCGGGGGGACAGATACGCAGTATTTT. Its translation is CASSSRWGASGGTDTQYF.